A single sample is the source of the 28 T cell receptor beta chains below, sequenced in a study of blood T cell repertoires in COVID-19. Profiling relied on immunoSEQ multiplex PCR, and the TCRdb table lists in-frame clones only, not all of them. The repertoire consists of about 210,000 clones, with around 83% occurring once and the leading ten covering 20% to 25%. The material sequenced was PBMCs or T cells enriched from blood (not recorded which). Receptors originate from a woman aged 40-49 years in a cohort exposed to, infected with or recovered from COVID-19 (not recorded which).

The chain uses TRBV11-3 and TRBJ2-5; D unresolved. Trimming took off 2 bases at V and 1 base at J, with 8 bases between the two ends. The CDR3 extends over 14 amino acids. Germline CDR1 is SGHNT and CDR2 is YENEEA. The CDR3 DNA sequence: TGTGCCAGCAGCTTAACAGATTTCCAAGAGACCCAGTACTTC. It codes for CASSLTDFQETQYF.

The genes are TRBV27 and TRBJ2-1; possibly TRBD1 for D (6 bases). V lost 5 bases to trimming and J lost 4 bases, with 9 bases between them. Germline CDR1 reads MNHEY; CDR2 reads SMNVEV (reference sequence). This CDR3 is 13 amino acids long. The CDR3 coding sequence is TGTGCCAGCAGTACGGACAGTTACAATGAGCAGTTCTTC. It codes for CASSTDSYNEQFF.

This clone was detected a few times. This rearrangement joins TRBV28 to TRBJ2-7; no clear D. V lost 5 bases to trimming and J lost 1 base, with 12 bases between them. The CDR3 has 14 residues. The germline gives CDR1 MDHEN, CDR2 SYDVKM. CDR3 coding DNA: TGTGCCAGCAGTCCATTGACTGATTCCTACGAGCAGTACTTC. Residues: CASSPLTDSYEQYF.

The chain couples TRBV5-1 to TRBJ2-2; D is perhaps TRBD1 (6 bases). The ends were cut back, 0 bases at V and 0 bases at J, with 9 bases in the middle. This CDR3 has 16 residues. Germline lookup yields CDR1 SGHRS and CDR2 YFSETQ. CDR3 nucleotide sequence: TGCGCCAGCAGCTTGGCCCCAGGGGCGAACACCGGGGAGCTGTTTTTT. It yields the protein CASSLAPGANTGELFF.

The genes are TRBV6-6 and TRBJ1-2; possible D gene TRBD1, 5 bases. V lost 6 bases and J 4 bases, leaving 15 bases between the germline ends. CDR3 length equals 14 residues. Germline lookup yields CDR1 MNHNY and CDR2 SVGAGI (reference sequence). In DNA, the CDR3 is TGTGCCAGCAGGCCCGGGACTGGCCGCTATGGCTACACCTTC. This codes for CASRPGTGRYGYTF.

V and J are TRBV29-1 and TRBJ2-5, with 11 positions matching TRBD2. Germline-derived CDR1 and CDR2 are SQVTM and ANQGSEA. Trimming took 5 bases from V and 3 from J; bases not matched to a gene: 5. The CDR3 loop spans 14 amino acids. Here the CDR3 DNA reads TGCAGCGTTATAGCGGGAGGGCGGAAAGAGACCCAGTACTTC. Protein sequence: CSVIAGGRKETQYF.

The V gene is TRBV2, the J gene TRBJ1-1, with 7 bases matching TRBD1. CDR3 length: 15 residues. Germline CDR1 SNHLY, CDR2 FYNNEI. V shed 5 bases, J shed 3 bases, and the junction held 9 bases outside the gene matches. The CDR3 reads CASSREGAEHTEAFF. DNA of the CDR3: TGTGCCAGCAGTAGAGAGGGGGCAGAGCACACTGAAGCTTTCTTT. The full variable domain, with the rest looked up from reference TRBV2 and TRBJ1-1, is EPEVTQTPSHQVTQMGQEVILRCVPISNHLYFYWYRQILGQKVEFLVSFYNNEISEKSEIFDDQFSVERPDGSNFTLKIRSTKLEDSAMYFCASSREGAEHTEAFFGQGTRLTVV.

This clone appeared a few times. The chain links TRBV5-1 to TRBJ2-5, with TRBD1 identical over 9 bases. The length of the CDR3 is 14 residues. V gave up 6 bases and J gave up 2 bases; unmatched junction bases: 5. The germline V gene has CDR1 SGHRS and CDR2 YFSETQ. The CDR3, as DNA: TGCGCCAGCAAAGAGACAGGGGGACAAGAGACCCAGTACTTC. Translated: CASKETGGQETQYF.

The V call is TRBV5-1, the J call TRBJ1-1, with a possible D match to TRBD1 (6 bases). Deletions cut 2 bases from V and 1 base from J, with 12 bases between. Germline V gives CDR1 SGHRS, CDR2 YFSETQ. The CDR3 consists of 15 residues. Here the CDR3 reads CASSFYRVGNTEAFF. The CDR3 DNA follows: TGCGCCAGCAGCTTCTACAGGGTGGGGAACACTGAAGCTTTCTTT.

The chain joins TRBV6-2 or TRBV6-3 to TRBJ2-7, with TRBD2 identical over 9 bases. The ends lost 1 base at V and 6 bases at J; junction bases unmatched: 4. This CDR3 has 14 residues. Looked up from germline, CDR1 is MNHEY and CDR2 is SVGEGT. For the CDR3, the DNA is TGTGCCAGCAGTTACTGGCGGGAGGGTGGCGAGCAGTACTTC. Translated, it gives CASSYWREGGEQYF.

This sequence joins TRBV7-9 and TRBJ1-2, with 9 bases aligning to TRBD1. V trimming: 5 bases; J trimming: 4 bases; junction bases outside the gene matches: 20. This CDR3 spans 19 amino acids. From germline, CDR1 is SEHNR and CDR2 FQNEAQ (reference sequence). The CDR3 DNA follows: TGTGCCAGCAGCCCCGGACTAGAGGGGACAGGGATCTCCGCCTATGGCTACACCTTC. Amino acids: CASSPGLEGTGISAYGYTF.

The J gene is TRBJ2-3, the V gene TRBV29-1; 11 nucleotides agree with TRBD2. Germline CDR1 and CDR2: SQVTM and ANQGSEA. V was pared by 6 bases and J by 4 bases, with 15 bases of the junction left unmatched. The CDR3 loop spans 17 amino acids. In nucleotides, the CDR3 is TGCAGCGTGATACCGGGACTAGCGGCCTATAGGGCAGATACGCAGTATTTT. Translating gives CSVIPGLAAYRADTQYF.

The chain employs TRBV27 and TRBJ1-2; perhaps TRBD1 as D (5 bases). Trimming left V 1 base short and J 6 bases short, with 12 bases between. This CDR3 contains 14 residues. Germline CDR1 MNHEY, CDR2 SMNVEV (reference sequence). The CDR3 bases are TGTGCCAGCAGTTTATACAGGCCGAGGAATGGCTACACCTTC. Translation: CASSLYRPRNGYTF.

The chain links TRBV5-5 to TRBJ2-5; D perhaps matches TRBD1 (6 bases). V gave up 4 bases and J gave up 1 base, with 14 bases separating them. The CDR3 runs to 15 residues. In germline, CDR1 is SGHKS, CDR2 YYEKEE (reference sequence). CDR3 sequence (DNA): TGTGCCAGCAGCCGCCCTGGGACATCCCAAGAGACCCAGTACTTC. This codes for CASSRPGTSQETQYF.

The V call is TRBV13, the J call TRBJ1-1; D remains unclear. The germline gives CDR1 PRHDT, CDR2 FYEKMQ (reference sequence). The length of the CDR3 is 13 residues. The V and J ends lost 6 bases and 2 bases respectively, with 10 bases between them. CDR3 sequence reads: CASSLRGNTEAFF. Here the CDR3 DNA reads TGTGCCAGCAGTCTCCGAGGAAACACTGAAGCTTTCTTT. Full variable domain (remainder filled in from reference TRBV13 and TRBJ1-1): AAGVIQSPRHLIKEKRETATLKCYPIPRHDTVYWYQQGPGQDPQFLISFYEKMQSDKGSIPDRFSAQQFSDYHSELNMSSLELGDSALYFCASSLRGNTEAFFGQGTRLTVV.

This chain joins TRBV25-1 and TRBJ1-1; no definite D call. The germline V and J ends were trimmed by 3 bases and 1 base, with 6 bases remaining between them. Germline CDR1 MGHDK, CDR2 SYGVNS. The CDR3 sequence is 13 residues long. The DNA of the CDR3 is TGTGCCAGCAGTGAGACAAGGAACACTGAAGCTTTCTTT. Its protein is CASSETRNTEAFF.

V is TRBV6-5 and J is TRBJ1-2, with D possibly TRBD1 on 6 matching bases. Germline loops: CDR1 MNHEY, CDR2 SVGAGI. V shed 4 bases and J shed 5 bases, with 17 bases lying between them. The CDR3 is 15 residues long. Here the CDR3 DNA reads TGTGCCAGCAGTTCTCCGACAGGACCTGTTTATGGCTACACCTTC. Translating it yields CASSSPTGPVYGYTF.

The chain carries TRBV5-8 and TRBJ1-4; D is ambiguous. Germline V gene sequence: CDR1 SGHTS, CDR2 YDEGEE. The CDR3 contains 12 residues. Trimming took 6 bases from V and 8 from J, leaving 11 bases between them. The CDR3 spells CASTKSREKLFF. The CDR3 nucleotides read TGTGCCAGCACCAAAAGTCGGGAAAAACTGTTTTTT.

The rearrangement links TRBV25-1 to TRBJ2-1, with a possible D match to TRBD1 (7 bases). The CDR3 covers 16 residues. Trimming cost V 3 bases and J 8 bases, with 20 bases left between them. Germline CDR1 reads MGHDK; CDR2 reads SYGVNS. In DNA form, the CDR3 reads TGTGCCAGCAGTGACCGACCTAAGGCGGGGACAGATGAGCAGTTCTTC. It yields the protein CASSDRPKAGTDEQFF.

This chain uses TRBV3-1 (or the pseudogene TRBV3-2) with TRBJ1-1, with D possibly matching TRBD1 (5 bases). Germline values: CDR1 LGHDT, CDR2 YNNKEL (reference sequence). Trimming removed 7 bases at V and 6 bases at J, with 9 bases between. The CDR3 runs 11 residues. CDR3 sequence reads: CASTGAAEAFF. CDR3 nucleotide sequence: TGTGCCAGCACTGGGGCGGCTGAAGCTTTCTTT.

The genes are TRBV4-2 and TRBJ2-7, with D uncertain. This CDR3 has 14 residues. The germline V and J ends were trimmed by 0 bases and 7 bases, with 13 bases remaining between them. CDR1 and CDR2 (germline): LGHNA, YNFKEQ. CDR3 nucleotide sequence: TGTGCCAGCAGCCAAGATACCTTCCTGAGGGAGCAGTACTTC. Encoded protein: CASSQDTFLREQYF.

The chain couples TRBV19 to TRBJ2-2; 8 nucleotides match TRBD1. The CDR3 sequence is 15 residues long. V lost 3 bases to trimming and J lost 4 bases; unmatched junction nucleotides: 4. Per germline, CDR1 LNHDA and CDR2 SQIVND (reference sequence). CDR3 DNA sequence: TGTGCCAGTAGTATTGACAGGGGTAGCACCGGGGAGCTGTTTTTT. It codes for CASSIDRGSTGELFF.

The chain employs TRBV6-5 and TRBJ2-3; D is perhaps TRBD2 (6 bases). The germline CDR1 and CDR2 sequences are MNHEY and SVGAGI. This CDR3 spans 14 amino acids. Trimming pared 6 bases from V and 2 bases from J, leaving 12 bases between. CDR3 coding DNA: TGTGCCAGCAGAACCGGGAGCTTCACAGATACGCAGTATTTT. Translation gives CASRTGSFTDTQYF.

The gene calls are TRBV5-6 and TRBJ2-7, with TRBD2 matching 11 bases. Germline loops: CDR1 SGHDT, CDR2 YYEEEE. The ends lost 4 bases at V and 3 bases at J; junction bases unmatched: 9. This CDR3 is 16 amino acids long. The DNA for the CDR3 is TGTGCCAGCAGCCCCCTTGTAGCGGGAGGGCACTACGAGCAGTACTTC. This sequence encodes CASSPLVAGGHYEQYF.

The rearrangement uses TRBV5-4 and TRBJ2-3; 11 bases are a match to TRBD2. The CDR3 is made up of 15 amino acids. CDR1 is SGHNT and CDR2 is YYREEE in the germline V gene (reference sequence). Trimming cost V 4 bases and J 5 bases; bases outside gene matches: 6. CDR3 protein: CASSLPGLAVDTQYF. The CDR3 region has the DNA TGTGCCAGCAGCCTGCCGGGACTAGCGGTAGATACGCAGTATTTT.

CDR3 sequence: CASSPRLAGPLYEQYF. The CDR3 DNA follows: TGTGCCAGCAGCCCCCGACTAGCGGGCCCGTTATACGAGCAGTACTTC. The J gene is TRBJ2-7, the V gene TRBV3-1 (or the pseudogene TRBV3-2), with TRBD2 matching 10 bases. Germline V CDR1 and CDR2: LGHDT, YNNKEL (reference sequence). The CDR3 length is 16 residues. V was pared by 4 bases and J by 4 bases, with 10 bases of the junction left unmatched.

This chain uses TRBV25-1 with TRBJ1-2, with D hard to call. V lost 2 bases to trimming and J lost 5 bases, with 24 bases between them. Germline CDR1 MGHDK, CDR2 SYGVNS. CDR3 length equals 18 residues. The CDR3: CASSEAYRTNVKGYGYTF. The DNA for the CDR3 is TGTGCCAGCAGTGAAGCCTACCGGACTAACGTTAAAGGATATGGCTACACCTTC.

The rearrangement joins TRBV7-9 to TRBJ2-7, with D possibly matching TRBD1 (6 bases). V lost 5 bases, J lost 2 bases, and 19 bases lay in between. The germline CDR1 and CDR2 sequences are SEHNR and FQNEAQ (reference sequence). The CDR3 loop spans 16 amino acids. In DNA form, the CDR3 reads TGTGCCAGCAGCCAGCCCCCTGATGGGACACCCTACGAGCAGTACTTC. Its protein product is CASSQPPDGTPYEQYF.